This T cell receptor beta chain came from a study of T cell changes during pregnancy in multiple sclerosis. The CDR3 spans 15 residues. V was clipped by 1 base and J by 4 bases, with 11 bases between them. Germline V gene sequence: CDR1 MGHRA, CDR2 YSYEKL. The assay was immunoSEQ multiplex PCR, and TCRdb's table has in-frame clones only and misses some. The sample gives over 50,000 clones, 75% to 90% of which show up once; approximately 0.91% is in the top ten. The specimen was peripheral blood, collected in the first trimester of pregnancy. The rearrangement uses TRBV4-1 and TRBJ2-1; D is possibly TRBD2 (6 bases). The origin of this receptor is a female donor in good health, enrolled as a control in a pregnancy study. CDR3 loop: CASSQVGGDYNEQFF. CDR3 in DNA: TGCGCCAGCAGCCAAGTCGGCGGGGATTACAATGAGCAGTTCTTC.